This T cell receptor beta chain was recovered during a study of blood T cell repertoires in COVID-19. This clone has a single count. Sequenced by immunoSEQ multiplex PCR; TCRdb stores in-frame clones only, minus some. The sample has a few hundred thousand clones, about 89% seen once. Grouping used clinical history reported by participants in a survey and questionnaire. The CDR3 loop spans 16 amino acids. After removal of 5 bases from V and 8 bases from J, the junction contained 10 bases not matched to a gene. Germline loops: CDR1 SGHAT, CDR2 FQNNGV. This clonotype was sampled from a middle-aged man in a cohort exposed to, infected with or recovered from COVID-19 (not recorded which). Input material: PBMCs or T cells enriched from blood (not recorded which). The rearrangement links TRBV11-2 to TRBJ2-1; TRBD2 matches 12 bases. CDR3 region: CASSPRLAGVLDEQFF. The DNA of the CDR3 is TGTGCCAGCAGCCCTAGACTAGCGGGAGTACTAGATGAGCAGTTCTTC.